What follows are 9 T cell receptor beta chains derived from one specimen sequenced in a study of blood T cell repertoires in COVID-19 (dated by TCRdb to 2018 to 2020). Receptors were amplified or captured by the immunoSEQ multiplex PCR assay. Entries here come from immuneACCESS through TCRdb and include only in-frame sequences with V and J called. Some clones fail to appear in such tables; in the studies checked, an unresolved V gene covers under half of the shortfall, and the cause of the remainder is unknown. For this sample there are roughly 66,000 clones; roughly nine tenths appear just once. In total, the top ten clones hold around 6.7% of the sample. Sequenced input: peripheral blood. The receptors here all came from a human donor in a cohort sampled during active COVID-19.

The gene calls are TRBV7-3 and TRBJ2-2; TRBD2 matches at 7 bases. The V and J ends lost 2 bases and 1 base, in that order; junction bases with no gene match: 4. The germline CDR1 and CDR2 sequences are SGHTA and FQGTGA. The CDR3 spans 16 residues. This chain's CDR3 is CASSLVPSGNTGELFF. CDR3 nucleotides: TGTGCCAGCAGCTTAGTCCCTAGCGGGAACACCGGGGAGCTGTTTTTT.

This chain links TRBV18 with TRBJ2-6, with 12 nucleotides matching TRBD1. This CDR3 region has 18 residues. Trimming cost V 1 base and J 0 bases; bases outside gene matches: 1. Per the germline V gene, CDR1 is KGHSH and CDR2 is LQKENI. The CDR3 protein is CASSPLGQGASGANVLTF. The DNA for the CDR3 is TGTGCCAGCTCACCACTGGGACAGGGGGCCTCTGGGGCCAACGTCCTGACTTTC. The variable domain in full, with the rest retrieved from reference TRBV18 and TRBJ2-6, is NAGVMQNPRHLVRRRGQEARLRCSPMKGHSHVYWYRQLPEEGLKFMVYLQKENIIDESGMPKERFSAEFPKEGPSILRIQQVVRGDSAAYFCASSPLGQGASGANVLTFGAGSRLTVL.

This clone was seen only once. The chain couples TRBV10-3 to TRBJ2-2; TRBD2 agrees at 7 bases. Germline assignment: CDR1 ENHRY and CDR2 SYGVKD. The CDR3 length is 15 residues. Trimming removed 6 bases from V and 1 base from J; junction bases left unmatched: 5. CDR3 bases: TGTGCCATCAGCGCGGAGCGGGGGAACACCGGGGAGCTGTTTTTT. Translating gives CAISAERGNTGELFF.

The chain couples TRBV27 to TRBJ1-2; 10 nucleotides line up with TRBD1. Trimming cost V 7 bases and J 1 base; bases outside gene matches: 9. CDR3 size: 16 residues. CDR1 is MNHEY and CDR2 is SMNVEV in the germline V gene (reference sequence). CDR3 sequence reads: CASKLGQGTVNYGYTF. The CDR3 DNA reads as TGTGCCAGCAAGCTGGGACAGGGGACCGTTAACTATGGCTACACCTTC.

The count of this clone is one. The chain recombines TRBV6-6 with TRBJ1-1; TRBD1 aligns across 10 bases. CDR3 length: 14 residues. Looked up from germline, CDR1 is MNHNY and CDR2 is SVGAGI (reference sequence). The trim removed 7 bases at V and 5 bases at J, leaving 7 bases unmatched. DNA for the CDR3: TGTGCCAGCACCCCGGGACAGGGGAGTACTGAAGCTTTCTTT. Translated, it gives CASTPGQGSTEAFF.

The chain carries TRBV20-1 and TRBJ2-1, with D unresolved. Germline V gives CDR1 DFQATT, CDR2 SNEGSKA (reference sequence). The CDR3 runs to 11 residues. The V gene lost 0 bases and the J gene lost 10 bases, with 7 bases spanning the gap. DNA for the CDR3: TGCAGTGCTAGAGAGGTACAAGAGCAGTTCTTC. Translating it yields CSAREVQEQFF.

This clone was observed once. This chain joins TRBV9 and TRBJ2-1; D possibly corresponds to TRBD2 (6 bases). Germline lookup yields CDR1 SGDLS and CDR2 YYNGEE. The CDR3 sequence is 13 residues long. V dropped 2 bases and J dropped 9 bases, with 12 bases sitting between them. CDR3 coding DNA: TGTGCCAGCAGCGTGGGGGGTTTTAGTGAGCAGTTCTTC. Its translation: CASSVGGFSEQFF.

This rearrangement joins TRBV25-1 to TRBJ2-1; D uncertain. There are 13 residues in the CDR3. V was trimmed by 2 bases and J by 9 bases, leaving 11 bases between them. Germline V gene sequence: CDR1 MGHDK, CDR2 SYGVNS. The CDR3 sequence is CASSEELVGEQFF. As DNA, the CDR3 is TGTGCCAGCAGTGAAGAGTTAGTCGGTGAGCAGTTCTTC.

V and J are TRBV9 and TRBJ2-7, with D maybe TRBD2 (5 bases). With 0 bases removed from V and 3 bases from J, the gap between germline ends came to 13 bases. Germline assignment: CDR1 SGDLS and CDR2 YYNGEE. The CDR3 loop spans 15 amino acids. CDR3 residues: CASSVGSGIFYEQYF. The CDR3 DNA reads TGTGCCAGCAGCGTAGGGTCCGGGATTTTCTACGAGCAGTACTTC.